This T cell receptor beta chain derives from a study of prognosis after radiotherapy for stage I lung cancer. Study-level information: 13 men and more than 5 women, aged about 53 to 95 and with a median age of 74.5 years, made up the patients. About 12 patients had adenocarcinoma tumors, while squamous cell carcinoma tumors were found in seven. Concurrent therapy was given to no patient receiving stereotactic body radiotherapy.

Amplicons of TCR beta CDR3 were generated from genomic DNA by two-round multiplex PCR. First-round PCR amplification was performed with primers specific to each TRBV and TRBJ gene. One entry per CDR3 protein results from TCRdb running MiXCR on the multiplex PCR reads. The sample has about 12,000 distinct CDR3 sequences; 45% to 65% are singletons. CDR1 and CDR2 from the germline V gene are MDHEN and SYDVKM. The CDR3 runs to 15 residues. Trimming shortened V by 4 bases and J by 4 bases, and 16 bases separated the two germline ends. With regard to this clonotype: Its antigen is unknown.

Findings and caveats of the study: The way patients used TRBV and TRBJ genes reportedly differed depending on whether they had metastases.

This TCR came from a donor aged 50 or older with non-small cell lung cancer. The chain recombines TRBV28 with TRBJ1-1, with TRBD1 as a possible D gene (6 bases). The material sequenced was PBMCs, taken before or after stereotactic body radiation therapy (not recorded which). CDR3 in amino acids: CASSSGQCMATEAFF. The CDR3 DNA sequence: TGTGCCAGCAGTTCTGGACAGTGCATGGCCACTGAAGCTTTCTTT.